Sequencing of this TCR beta chain was carried out in a study of OX40 agonist ivuxolimab in advanced cancers. Study-level results: Antigens targeted by the expanded peripheral T cells were not determined.

The length of the CDR3 is 12 residues. The germline V and J ends were trimmed by 4 bases and 2 bases, with 7 bases remaining between them. Germline CDR1 and CDR2: SGHRS and YFSETQ. In its sample, this clone was seen a few times. Its cognate antigen is unknown. The table came from immunoSEQ multiplex PCR; TCRdb's copy has only in-frame clones and leaves some out. The table includes about 72,000 clones, 89% detected once. This chain uses TRBV5-1 with TRBJ2-7, with D maybe TRBD1 (6 bases). The sequence was obtained from an adult with an advanced solid tumor such as melanoma, head and neck, liver or kidney cancer. Specimen: CD4+ or CD8+ T cells sorted from blood, collected in a trial of the OX40 agonist ivuxolimab. The CDR3 nucleotides read TGCGCCAGCAGCCGGGACACCTACGAGCAGTACTTC. It is translated as CASSRDTYEQYF.